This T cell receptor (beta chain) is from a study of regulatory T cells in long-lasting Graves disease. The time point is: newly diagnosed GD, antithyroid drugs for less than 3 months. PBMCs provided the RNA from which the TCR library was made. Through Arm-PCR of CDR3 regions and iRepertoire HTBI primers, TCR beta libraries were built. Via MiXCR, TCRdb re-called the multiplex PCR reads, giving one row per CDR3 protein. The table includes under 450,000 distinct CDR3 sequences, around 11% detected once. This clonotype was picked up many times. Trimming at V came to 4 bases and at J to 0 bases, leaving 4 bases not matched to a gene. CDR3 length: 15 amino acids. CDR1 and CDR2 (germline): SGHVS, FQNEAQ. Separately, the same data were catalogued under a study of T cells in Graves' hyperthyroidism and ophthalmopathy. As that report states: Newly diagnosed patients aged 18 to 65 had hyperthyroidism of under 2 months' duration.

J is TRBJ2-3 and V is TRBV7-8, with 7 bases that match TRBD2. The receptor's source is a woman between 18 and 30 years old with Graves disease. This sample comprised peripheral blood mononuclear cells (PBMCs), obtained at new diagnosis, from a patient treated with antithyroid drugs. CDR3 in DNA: TGTGCCAGCAGCTACGGGGGGTTTAGCACAGATACGCAGTATTTT. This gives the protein CASSYGGFSTDTQYF.